This entry lists 2 T cell receptor beta chains sequenced from one sample in a study of a mutant IDH1 vaccine in newly diagnosed glioma. Sequenced by immunoSEQ multiplex PCR; TCRdb stores in-frame clones only, minus some. The repertoire includes around 50,000 clones, roughly 80% of them detected once, and 3.5% to 5% sits in the top ten. These receptors have no identified antigens. The time point: week 35, safety follow-up. What each vaccine dose contained was 300 ug of mutant IDH1 20-mer peptide, accompanied by topical imiquimod. The input for sequencing was PBMCs, taken from a glioma patient whose treatment included an IDH1 peptide vaccine. These receptors were collected from a woman under 30 with glioma.

This chain links TRBV11-3 with TRBJ1-1; 8 nucleotides line up with TRBD1. The germline CDR1 and CDR2 sequences are SGHNT and YENEEA. Trimming removed 3 bases from V and 4 bases from J; junction bases left unmatched: 7. The CDR3 has 15 residues. The CDR3 sequence: CASSLTGVSGTEAFF. The CDR3 DNA reads as TGTGCCAGCAGCTTGACAGGGGTCAGTGGCACTGAAGCTTTCTTT.

The chain is built from TRBV7-8 and TRBJ1-5; D ambiguous. V lost 5 bases and J 9 bases, leaving 8 bases between the germline ends. The CDR3 length is 11 residues. CDR1 SGHVS and CDR2 FQNEAQ come from the germline V gene. DNA for the CDR3: TGTGCCAGCAGCCCAGGCGGGCCCCAGCATTTT. This translates into CASSPGGPQHF.